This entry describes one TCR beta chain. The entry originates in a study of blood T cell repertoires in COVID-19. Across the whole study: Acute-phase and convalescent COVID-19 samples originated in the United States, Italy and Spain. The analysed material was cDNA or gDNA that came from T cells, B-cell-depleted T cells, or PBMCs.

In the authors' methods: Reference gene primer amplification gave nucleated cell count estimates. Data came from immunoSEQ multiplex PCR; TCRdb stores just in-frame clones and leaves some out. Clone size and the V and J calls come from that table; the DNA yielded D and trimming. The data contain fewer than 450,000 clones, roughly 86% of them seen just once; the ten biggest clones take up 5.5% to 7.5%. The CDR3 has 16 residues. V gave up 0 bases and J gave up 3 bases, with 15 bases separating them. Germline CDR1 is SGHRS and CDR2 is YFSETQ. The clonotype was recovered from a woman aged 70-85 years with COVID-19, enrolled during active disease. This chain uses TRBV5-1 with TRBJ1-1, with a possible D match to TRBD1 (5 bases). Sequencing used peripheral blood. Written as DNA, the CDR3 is TGCGCCAGCAGCTTGGCCCCGACGGGGGTGGACACTGAAGCTTTCTTT. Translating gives CASSLAPTGVDTEAFF.